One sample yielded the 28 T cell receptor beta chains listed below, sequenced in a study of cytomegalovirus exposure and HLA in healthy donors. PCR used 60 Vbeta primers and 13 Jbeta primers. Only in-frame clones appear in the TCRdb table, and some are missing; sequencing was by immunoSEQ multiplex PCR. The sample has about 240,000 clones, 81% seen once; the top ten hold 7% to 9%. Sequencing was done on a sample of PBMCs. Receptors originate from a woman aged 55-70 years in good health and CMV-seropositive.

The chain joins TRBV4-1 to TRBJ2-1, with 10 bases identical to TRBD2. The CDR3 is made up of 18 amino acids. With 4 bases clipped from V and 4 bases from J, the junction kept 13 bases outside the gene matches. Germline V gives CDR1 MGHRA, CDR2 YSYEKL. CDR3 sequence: CASSLRGPSGGQYNEQFF. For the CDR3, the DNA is TGCGCCAGCAGCCTCCGGGGGCCTAGCGGGGGTCAATACAATGAGCAGTTCTTC.

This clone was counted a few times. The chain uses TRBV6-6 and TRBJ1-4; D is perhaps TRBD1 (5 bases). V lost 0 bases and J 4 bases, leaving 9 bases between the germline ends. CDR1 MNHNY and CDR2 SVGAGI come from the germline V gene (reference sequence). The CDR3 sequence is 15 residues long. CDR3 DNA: TGTGCCAGCAGTTACTCGTCAGGGCGTAATGAAAAACTGTTTTTT. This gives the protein CASSYSSGRNEKLFF.

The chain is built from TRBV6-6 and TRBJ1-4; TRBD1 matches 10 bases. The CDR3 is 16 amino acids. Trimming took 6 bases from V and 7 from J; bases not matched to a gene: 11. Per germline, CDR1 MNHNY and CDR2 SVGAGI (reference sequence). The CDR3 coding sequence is TGTGCCAGCAGCCCCGGACAGGGGGGACTGGGTGAAAAACTGTTTTTT. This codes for CASSPGQGGLGEKLFF.

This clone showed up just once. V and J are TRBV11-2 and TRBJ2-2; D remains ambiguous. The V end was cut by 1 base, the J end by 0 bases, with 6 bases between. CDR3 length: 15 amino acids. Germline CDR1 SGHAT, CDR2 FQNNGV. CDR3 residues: CASSLGPANTGELFF. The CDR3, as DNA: TGTGCCAGCAGCTTAGGTCCGGCGAACACCGGGGAGCTGTTTTTT.

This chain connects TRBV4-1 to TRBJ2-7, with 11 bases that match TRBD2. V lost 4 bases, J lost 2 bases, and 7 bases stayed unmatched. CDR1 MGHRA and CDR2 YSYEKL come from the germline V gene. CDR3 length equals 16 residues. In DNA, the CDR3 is TGCGCCAGCAGCCCCAGGGGACTAGCGGAGGCCTACGAGCAGTACTTC. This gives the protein CASSPRGLAEAYEQYF.

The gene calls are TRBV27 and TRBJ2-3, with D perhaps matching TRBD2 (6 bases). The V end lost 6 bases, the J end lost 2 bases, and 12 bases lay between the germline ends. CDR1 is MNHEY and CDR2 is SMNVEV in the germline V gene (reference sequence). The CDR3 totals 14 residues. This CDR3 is CASRAAGPTDTQYF. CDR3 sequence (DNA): TGTGCCAGCAGAGCAGCGGGTCCCACAGATACGCAGTATTTT.

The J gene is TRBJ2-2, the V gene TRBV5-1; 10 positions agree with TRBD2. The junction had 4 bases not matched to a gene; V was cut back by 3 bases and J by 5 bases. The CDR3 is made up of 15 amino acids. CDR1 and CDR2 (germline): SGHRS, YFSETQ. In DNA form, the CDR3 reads TGCGCCAGCAGCTCTAGCGGGAGCGAAACCGGGGAGCTGTTTTTT. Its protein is CASSSSGSETGELFF. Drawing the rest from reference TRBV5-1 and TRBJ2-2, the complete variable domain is KAGVTQTPRYLIKTRGQQVTLSCSPISGHRSVSWYQQTPGQGLQFLFEYFSETQRNKGNFPGRFSGRQFSNSRSEMNVSTLELGDSALYLCASSSSGSETGELFFGEGSRLTVL.

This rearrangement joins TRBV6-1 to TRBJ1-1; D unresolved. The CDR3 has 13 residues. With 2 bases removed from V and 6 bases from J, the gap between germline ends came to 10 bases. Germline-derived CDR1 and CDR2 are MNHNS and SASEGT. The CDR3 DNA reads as TGTGCCAGCAGTGAATCGACATCATCTGAAGCTTTCTTT. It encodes CASSESTSSEAFF.

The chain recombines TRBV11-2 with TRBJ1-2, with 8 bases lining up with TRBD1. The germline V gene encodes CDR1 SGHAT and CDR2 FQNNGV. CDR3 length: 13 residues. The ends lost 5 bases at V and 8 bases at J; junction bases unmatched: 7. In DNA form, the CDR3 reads TGTGCCAGCAGCCCAGGACAGGGCGGAGGCTACACCTTC. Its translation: CASSPGQGGGYTF.

The CDR3: CSVLTVYGYTF. CDR3 DNA: TGCAGCGTTCTGACAGTCTATGGCTACACCTTC. This rearrangement joins TRBV29-1 to TRBJ1-2, with a tentative D call TRBD1 (5 bases). From germline, CDR1 is SQVTM and CDR2 ANQGSEA. Trimming stripped 5 bases from V and 4 bases from J, with 8 bases between. This CDR3 spans 11 amino acids.

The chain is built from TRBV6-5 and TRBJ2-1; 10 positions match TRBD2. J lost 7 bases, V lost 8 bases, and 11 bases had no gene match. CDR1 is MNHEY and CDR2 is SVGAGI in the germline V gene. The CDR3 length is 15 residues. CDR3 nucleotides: TGTGCCAGCCGGCTCGAGGCTAGCGGGAGTAATGAGCAGTTCTTC. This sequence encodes CASRLEASGSNEQFF.

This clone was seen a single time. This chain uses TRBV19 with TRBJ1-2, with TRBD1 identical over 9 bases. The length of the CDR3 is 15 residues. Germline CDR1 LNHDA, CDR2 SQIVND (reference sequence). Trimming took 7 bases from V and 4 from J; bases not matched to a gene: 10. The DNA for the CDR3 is TGTGCCAGTAAGCCCCGAGGACAGGGGTCCTATGGCTACACCTTC. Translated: CASKPRGQGSYGYTF.

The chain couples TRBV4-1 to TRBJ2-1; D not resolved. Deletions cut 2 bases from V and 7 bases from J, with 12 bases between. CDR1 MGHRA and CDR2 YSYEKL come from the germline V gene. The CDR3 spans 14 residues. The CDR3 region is CASSQSVTVNEQFF. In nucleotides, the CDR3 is TGCGCCAGCAGCCAATCTGTGACTGTTAATGAGCAGTTCTTC.

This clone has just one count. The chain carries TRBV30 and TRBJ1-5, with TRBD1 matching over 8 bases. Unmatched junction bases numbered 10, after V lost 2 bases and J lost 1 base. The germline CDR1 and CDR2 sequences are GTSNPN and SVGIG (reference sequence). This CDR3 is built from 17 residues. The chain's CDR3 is CAWSSPQGVGSNQPQHF. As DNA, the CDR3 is TGTGCCTGGAGTTCGCCACAGGGGGTTGGGAGCAATCAGCCCCAGCATTTT.

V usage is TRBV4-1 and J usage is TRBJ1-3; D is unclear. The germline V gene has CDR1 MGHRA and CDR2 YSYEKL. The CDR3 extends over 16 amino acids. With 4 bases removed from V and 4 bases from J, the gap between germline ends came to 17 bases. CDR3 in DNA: TGCGCCAGCAGCCTAGACCTACTGCTTGCAGGAAACACCATATATTTT. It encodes CASSLDLLLAGNTIYF.

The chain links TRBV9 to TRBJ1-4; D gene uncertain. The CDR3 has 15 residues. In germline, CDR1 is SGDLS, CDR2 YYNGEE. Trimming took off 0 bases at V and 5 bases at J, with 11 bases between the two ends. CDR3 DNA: TGTGCCAGCAGCGTAGGGGTACAGTCAAATGAAAAACTGTTTTTT. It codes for CASSVGVQSNEKLFF. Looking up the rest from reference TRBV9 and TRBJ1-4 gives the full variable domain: DSGVTQTPKHLITATGQRVTLRCSPRSGDLSVYWYQQSLDQGLQFLIQYYNGEERAKGNILERFSAQQFPDLHSELNLSSLELGDSALYFCASSVGVQSNEKLFFGSGTQLSVL.

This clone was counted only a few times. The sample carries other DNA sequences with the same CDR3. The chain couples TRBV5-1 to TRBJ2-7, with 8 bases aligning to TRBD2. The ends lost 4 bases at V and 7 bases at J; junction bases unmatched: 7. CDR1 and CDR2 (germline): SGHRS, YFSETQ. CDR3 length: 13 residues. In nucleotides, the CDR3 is TGCGCCAGCAGCCAAGGGACTAGGGGAGAGCAGTACTTC. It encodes CASSQGTRGEQYF.

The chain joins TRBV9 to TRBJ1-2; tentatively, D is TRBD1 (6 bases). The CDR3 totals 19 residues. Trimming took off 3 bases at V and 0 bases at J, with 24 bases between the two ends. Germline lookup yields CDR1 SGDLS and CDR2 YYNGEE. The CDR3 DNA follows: TGTGCCAGCAGCGGCTACCGGGACATCTATCCCCGATCTAACTATGGCTACACCTTC. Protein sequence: CASSGYRDIYPRSNYGYTF.

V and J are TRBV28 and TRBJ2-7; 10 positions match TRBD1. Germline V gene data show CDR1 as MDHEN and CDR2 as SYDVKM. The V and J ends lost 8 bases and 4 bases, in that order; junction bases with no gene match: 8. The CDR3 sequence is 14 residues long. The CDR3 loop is CASLETGGPYEQYF. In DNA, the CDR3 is TGTGCCAGCCTGGAGACAGGGGGCCCTTACGAGCAGTACTTC.

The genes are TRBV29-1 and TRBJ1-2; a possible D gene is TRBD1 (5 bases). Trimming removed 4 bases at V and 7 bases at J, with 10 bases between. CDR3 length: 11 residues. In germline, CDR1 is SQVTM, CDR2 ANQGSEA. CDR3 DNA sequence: TGCAGCGTTGTAGGGGAGGGTGGCTACACCTTC. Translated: CSVVGEGGYTF.

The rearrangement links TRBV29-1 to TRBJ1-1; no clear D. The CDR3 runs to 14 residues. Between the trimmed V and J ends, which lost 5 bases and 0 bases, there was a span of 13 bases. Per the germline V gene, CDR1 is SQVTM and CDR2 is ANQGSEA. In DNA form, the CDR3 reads TGCAGCGTTCCCTCCCGGGATTTGAACACTGAAGCTTTCTTT. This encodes CSVPSRDLNTEAFF. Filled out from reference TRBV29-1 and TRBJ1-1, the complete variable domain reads SAVISQKPSRDICQRGTSLTIQCQVDSQVTMMFWYRQQPGQSLTLIATANQGSEATYESGFVIDKFPISRPNLTFSTLTVSNMSPEDSSIYLCSVPSRDLNTEAFFGQGTRLTVV.

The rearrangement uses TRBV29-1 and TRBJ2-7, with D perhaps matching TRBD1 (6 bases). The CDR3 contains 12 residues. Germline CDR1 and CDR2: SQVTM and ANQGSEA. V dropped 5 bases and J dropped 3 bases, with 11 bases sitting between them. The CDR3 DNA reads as TGCAGCGTTTTTTGGACAGACTACGAGCAGTACTTC. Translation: CSVFWTDYEQYF.

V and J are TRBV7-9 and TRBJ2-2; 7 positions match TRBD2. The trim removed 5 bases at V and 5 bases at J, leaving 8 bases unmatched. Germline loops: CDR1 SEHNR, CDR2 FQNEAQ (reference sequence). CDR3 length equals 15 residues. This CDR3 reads CASSRAPGGTGELFF. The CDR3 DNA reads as TGTGCCAGCAGCCGAGCTCCGGGGGGAACCGGGGAGCTGTTTTTT.

The CDR3 spells CASGRWEARNEQFF. The CDR3 region has the DNA TGTGCCAGCGGTCGATGGGAGGCTCGTAATGAGCAGTTCTTC. The chain is built from TRBV7-9 and TRBJ2-1; D might be TRBD2 (6 bases). The CDR3 is 14 residues long. Trimming took 8 bases from V and 7 from J, leaving 18 bases between them. Germline values: CDR1 SEHNR, CDR2 FQNEAQ (reference sequence).

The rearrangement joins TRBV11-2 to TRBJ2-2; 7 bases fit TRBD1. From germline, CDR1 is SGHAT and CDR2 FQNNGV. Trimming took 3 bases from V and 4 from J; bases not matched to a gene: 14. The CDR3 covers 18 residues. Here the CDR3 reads CASSLGRGGTASTGELFF. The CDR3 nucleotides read TGTGCCAGCAGCTTGGGAAGGGGTGGGACAGCTAGCACCGGGGAGCTGTTTTTT.

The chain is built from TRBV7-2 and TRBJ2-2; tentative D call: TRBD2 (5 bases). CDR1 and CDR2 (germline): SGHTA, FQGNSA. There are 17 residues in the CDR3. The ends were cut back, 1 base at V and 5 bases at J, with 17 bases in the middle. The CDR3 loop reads CASSLGWGAPGTGELFF. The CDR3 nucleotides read TGTGCCAGCAGCTTAGGGTGGGGAGCTCCCGGAACCGGGGAGCTGTTTTTT.

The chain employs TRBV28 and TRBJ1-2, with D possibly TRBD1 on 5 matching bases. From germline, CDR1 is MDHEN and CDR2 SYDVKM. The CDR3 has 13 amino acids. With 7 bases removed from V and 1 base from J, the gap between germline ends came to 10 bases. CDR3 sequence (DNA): TGTGCCAGCACGGAGGGGTTTAACTATGGCTACACCTTC. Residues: CASTEGFNYGYTF.

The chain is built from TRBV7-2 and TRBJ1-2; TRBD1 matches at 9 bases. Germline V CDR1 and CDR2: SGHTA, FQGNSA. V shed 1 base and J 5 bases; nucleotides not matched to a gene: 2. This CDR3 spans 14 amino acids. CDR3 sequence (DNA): TGTGCCAGCAGCTTAGGGACAGGGGATTATGGCTACACCTTC. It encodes CASSLGTGDYGYTF. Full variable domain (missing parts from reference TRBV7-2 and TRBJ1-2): GAGVSQSPSNKVTEKGKDVELRCDPISGHTALYWYRQSLGQGLEFLIYFQGNSAPDKSGLPSDRFSAERTGGSVSTLTIQRTQQEDSAVYLCASSLGTGDYGYTFGSGTRLTVV.